One T cell receptor beta chain is described in this entry. This clone is labeled medium-sized (0.01 to 0.1%). Its binding antigen is unknown. No base quality values were provided; no much bigger clone lies one nucleotide off. CD4+ and CD8+ cells were isolated by positive magnetic bead selection on an AutoMACS, and purity was checked by flow cytometry. Initial screening for clonal expansions relied on flow cytometry with a TCR V beta antibody panel, after which sorted CD8+ fractions underwent TCRB deep sequencing for characterization. Peripheral blood mononuclear cells were isolated by Ficoll-Paque PLUS density gradient separation. DNA was extracted from CD4-enriched, CD8-enriched or PBMC samples with Nucleospin Tissue or Tissue XS kits and quantified with a Qubit 2.0 fluorometer. This sample stems from a study of somatic mutations in cytotoxic T cells in rheumatoid arthritis (dated 2017 in TCRdb). Concerning the study at large: Peripheral blood (around 28 ml EDTA) was collected from patients immediately after diagnosis and before any treatment began. Some V beta antibody-stained T-cell populations were flow-sorted on a FACSAria II or Sony SH800 at nearly 100% purity, and sorted V beta1+ cells also underwent TCRB sequencing. To characterize clonality, the study used TCRB deep sequencing while asking whether somatic mutations are carried by expanded CD8+ T-cell clones in newly diagnosed, untreated rheumatoid arthritis. TCRB deep sequencing covered roughly 60 patients with rheumatoid arthritis along with 20 to 25 healthy controls. Median age was essentially the same in the patient group and the control group. What the work shows at the level of the full study, not this receptor alone: CD8+ T-cell clonality in rheumatoid arthritis patients was not significantly different from that in age-matched healthy controls. The slight underrepresentation of TRBV07 in patients was not corrected for multiple comparisons. The largest CD8+ clone made up more than 20% of CD8+ cells in about an eighth of the roughly 60 patients, and blood and synovial fluid shared several identical CD8+ TCRB sequences. Healthy controls showed no age-related increase in CD8+ clonality, whereas patients did (Spearman r ≈ 0.5). The antigen targets of the expanded CD8+ clones were unknown, and absence from virus-specific databases did not rule out viral specificity.

Sequencing of TCRB CDR3 was done on genomic DNA with the immunoSEQ assay. The study's own analysis went as follows. Patient CD8+ clones larger than 1% were compared against published virus-specific TCRB sequences, and only a few matched. Analyses were restricted to productive TCRB rearrangements. Clonality was expressed as a Shannon entropy-based productive clonality index, with each clone defined by a unique TCRB CDR3 sequence. Repertoire overlap for a pair of samples was computed from each clone's template counts relative to total templates per sample. V-gene usage measured by flow cytometry correlated with TCRB sequencing V-gene usage, with a Spearman r of 0.6 to 0.65. TCRdb stores this immuneACCESS table with in-frame sequences only. Part of the clones is absent; in the studies checked, under half of the shortfall reflects unresolved V genes, and no reason is known for the rest. V, J and clone size are those of that table, while D and trimming were read from the DNA. Recorded for this sample are about 15,000 clones; roughly 77% of them occurred a single time. Of the sample, around 15% is held by the ten largest clones.

There are 14 amino acids in the CDR3, from cysteine to phenylalanine inclusive. Only the CDR3 DNA stays, 42 bases, in frame from base 1. V is pared back by 2 bases and J by 8 bases, with 15 bases lying between the germline termini. From a lookup of the germline V gene, CDR1 and CDR2 are MNHEY and SVGAGI. The sequenced sample consisted of CD8+ T cells sorted from blood. Here the chain combines TRBV6-5 and TRBJ1-2; a weak D assignment points to TRBD1 (6 bases agree). The sequence was collected from an adult with rheumatoid arthritis. At the DNA level, the sequence is TGTGCCAGCAGTTACCTCACAGGGAGGGAAGGCTACACCTTC. The translation is CASSYLTGREGYTF.